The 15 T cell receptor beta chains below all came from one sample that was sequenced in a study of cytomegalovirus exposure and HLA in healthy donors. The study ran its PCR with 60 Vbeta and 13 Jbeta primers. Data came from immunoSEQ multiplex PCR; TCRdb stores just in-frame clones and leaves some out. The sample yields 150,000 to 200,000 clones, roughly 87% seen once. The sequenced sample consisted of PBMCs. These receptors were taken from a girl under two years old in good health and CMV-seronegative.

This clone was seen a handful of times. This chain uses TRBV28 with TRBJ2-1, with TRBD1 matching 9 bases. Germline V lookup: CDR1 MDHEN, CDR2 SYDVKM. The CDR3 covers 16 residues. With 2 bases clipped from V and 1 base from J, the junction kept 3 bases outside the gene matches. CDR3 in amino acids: CASSLRGQGSYNEQFF. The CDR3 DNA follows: TGTGCCAGCAGTTTAAGGGGACAGGGTTCCTACAATGAGCAGTTCTTC.

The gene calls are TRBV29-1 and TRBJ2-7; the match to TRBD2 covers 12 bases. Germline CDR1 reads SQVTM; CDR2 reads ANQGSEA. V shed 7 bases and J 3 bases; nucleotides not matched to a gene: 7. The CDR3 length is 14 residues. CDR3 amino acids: CSAPRLAGDYEQYF. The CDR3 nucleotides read TGCAGCGCCCCGAGACTAGCGGGGGACTACGAGCAGTACTTC.

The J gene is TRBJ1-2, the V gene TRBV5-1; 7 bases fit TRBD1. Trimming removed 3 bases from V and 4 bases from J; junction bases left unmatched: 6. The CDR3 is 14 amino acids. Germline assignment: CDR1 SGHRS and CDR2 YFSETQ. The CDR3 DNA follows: TGCGCCAGCAGCTCGCCGACAGGGAGCTATGGCTACACCTTC. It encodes CASSSPTGSYGYTF.

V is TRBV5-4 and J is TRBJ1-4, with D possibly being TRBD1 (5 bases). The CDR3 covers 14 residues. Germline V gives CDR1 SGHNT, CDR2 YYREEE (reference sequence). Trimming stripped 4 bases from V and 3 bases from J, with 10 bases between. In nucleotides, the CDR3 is TGTGCCAGCAGCCTAGGGGTGGCTAATGAAAAACTGTTTTTT. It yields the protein CASSLGVANEKLFF.

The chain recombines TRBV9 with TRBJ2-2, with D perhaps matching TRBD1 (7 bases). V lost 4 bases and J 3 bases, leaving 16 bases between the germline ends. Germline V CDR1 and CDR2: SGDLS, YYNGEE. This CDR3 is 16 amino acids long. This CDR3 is CASSPFGGGYTGELFF. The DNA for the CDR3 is TGTGCCAGCAGCCCCTTCGGAGGGGGCTACACCGGGGAGCTGTTTTTT.

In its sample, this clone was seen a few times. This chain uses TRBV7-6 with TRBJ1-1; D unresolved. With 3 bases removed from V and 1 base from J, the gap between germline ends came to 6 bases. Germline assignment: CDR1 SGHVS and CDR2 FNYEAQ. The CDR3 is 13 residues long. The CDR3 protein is CASSFGENTEAFF. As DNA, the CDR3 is TGTGCCAGCAGCTTCGGGGAGAACACTGAAGCTTTCTTT.

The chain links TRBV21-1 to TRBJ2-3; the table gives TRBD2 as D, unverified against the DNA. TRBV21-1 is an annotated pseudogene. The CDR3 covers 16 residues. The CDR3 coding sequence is TGTGCCAGCAGCAAAGGGGCACTAGCGAGCACAGATACGCAGTATTTT. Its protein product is CASSKGALASTDTQYF.

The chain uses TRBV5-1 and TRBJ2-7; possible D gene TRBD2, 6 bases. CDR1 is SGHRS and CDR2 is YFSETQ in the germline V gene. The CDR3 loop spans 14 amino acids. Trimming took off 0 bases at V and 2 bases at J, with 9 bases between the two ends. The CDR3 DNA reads TGCGCCAGCAGCTTGGACGGGACTGCCTACGAGCAGTACTTC. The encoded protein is CASSLDGTAYEQYF. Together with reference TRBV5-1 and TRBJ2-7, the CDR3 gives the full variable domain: KAGVTQTPRYLIKTRGQQVTLSCSPISGHRSVSWYQQTPGQGLQFLFEYFSETQRNKGNFPGRFSGRQFSNSRSEMNVSTLELGDSALYLCASSLDGTAYEQYFGPGTRLTVT.

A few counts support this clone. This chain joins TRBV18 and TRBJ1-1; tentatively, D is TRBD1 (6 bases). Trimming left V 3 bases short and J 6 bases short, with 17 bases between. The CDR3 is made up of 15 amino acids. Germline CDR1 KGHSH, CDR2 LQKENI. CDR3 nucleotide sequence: TGTGCCAGCTCACCGGGGGCAGGGAGACGATCTGAAGCTTTCTTT. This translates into CASSPGAGRRSEAFF.

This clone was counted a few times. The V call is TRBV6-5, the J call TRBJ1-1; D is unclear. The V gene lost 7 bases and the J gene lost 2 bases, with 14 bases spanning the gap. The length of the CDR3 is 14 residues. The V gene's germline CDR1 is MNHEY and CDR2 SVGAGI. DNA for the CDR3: TGTGCCAGCATCGGTGAAGCTCCCAACACTGAAGCTTTCTTT. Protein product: CASIGEAPNTEAFF.

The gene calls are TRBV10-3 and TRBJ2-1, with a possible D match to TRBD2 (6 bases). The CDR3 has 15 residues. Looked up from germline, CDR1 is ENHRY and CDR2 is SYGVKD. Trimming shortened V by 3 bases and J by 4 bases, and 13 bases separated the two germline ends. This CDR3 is CAISDPGTRYNEQFF. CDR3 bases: TGTGCCATCAGTGACCCCGGGACTCGTTACAATGAGCAGTTCTTC.

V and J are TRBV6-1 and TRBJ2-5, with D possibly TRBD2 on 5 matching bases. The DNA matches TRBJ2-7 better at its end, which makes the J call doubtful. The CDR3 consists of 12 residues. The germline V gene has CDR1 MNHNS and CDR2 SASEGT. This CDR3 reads CASKVRADEQYF. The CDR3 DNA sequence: TGTGCCAGCAAAGTGAGGGCTGACGAGCAGTACTTC.

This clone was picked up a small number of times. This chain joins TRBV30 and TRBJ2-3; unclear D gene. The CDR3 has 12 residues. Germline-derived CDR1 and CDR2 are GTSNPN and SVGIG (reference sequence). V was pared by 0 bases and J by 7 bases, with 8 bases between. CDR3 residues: CAWSVPPYTQYF. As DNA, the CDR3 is TGTGCCTGGAGTGTTCCTCCTTATACGCAGTATTTT.

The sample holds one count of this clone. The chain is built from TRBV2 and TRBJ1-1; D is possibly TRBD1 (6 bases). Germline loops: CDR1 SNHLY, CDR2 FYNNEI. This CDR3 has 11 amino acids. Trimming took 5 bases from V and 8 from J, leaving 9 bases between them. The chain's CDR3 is CASSQGSEAFF. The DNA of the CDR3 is TGTGCCAGCAGTCAGGGGTCAGAAGCTTTCTTT.

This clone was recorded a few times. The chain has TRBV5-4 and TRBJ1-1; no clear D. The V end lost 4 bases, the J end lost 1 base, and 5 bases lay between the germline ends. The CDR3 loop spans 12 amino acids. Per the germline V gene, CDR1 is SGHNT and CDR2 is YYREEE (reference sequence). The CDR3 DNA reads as TGTGCCAGCAGCCCGCGGAACACTGAAGCTTTCTTT. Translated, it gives CASSPRNTEAFF.